This T cell receptor (beta chain) was sequenced in a study of blood T cell repertoires in COVID-19. Study-wide context: From the United States, Italy and Spain came samples of acute and convalescent COVID-19. The cDNA or gDNA used as material had been derived from T cells, B-cell-depleted T cells, or PBMCs.

In the original processing: Reference gene primer amplification gave estimated nucleated cell counts. Sequenced by immunoSEQ multiplex PCR; TCRdb stores in-frame clones only, minus some. V and J calls and clone size are as listed in that table; D and trimming were resolved from the DNA. The sample lists more than 95,000 clones, roughly 80% occurring once. This receptor was identified in a woman aged 80 or over with active or convalescent COVID-19. Sequences were obtained from peripheral blood.

CDR3 residues: CASSKQVGQGFLYTEAFF. The CDR3 nucleotides are TGTGCCAGCAGCAAACAGGTGGGACAGGGGTTCTTGTACACTGAAGCTTTCTTT. The chain carries TRBV9 and TRBJ1-1; 10 bases are a match to TRBD1. CDR3 length: 18 residues. V dropped 4 bases and J dropped 3; count of bases not matched to a gene: 15. Germline loops: CDR1 SGDLS, CDR2 YYNGEE.